The T cell receptor beta chain described here comes from a study of cytomegalovirus exposure and HLA in healthy donors (dated by TCRdb to about 2017). Looking at the study overall: An earlier analysis of approximately 600 of the donors reported more than 250 Gb of sequence data and more than 90 million unique TCR beta sequences from about 200 million T cells. Roughly 300 gigabases of sequencing data and tens of millions of unique TCR sequences made up an early release that covered over 550 HLA-typed donors. Of the roughly 400 genotyped donors, around 81% fell in the genetic ancestry cluster associated with self-reported Caucasian donors. The study aimed to test whether signatures of past pathogen exposure could be identified by cataloging public T cell receptors. The T cell repertoires of 670 or so subjects were profiled by immunosequencing and related to cytomegalovirus serostatus. In addition to the first cohort of about 650 subjects, a separate validation cohort of some 120 different subjects was used. To predict cytomegalovirus infection status, the study combined high-throughput TCR immunosequencing, statistical association of individual TCRs with disease status, and machine learning. In a later analysis, previously published TCR beta repertoires from 550 to 750 donors were re-analyzed and high-resolution HLA genotyping was added so that TCR occurrence patterns could be studied. Rather than drawing on any new phenotypic data, the later analysis identified candidate immune exposures from TCR beta sequences and the way those sequences occurred across donors. To decide whether each TCR beta V gene segment behaved as functional or pseudogenic, an earlier analysis of approximately 590 of the donors relied on high-throughput TCR beta sequencing. Donor age, sex, ethnicity and CMV serostatus were collected together with the repertoire data. In a later genetic analysis, genome-wide SNP genotypes for about three fifths of the 666 donors were used, and that subset was treated as a discovery cohort. Every repertoire in the discovery cohort had been generated on one and the same sequencing platform. Class I and class II HLA loci were covered by the typing at four-digit resolution. Typing coverage differed by locus: A, B, C, DRB1 and DQB1 were typed in about 629-640 donors, DQA1 in around 500, DPA1 in 600 to 610, and DPB1 in just under 480. Five DR-DQ haplotypes were handled as single units for association and clustering, since linkage in the cohort was strong. Among about 400 genotyped donors of the cohort, an average of approximately 240,000 unique TCR beta nucleotide sequences was sequenced per donor, of which about 19% were non-productive. General findings and caveats noted by the study authors: In a later genetic analysis, fewer N-insertions in productive TCRs were reported among donors in an Asian-associated ancestry cluster than the approximately 630-donor mean. Roughly uniform sequencing depth across donors was assumed in presence/absence analyses, although this assumption may not hold. The study gave a list of 150 to 200 TCR beta chains associated with cytomegalovirus. In this cohort, only TCR beta chains were sequenced, and detectable features were limited by the absence of alpha or paired-chain data. Around 16 rarely observed V segments, including chromosome 9 orphons, were excluded from the earlier analysis of 550 to 700 of the donors because counts were too low. The sequencing pipeline was judged likely to have produced a cluster of highly shared sequence variants as a technical artifact. A further reported finding was that TCR beta sequences accurately predicted the HLA-A and HLA-B alleles for most subjects in the first cohort. In a later analysis, some 17,000 TCR beta sequences were associated with specific HLA alleles at a false discovery rate of 0.05. In an earlier analysis of about 550 of the donors, most TCR beta V segments were observed in productive rearrangements about 87% or about 30% of the time, broadly matching IMGT annotations. In a later analysis, HLA-associated TCR beta chains were found to be more clonally expanded and to have lower generation probabilities than equally common non-associated chains. According to the authors, the approach could potentially be generalized to other disease states and immunological phenotypes. Strong co-occurrence of HLA alleles, especially DR and DQ, made assigning TCR associations to individual alleles difficult. Several of the top co-occurrence clusters appeared to be linked to parvovirus B19, influenza, CMV and Epstein-Barr virus, according to a later analysis. A later genetic analysis associated a missense DCLRE1C variant with V-gene and J-gene trimming of TCR beta chains, and an independent cohort replicated the association. According to a later analysis, most CMV-associated TCR beta chains appeared to be HLA-restricted, and the HLA associations seemed to be driven largely by CMV exposure. In a later analysis, TCR association rates were found to vary across HLA loci, with the most associated TCRs seen for DRB1 alleles and the fewest for HLA-C alleles. HLA typing was unavailable for some donors at each locus, so association tests used only the typed subset. For the cohort, immune exposure information was limited to CMV serostatus. Cytomegalovirus status was reported to be diagnosed by the classifier with high specificity and sensitivity in both the original and validation cohorts. A few of the identified cytomegalovirus-associated TCR beta chains were confirmed in vitro to be specific for cytomegalovirus antigens. Most TCR sequences were seen in very few donors, while some public TCRs were found in many individuals. Correlated functional status among segregating V segments might be attributable to linkage disequilibrium, but an unknown experimental factor could not be ruled out. Some IMGT-functional V segments, including TRBV6-2 and TRBV6-3, could not be distinguished by the 87-base-pair reads and were therefore excluded.

Comments on this clone: Its antigen has not been determined.

The library was made by the immunoSEQ multiplex PCR assay. For the multiplex PCR, a mixture combining 60 forward primers for TCR Vbeta segments and 13 reverse primers for TCR Jbeta segments was used. The CDR3 region of rearranged TCR beta genes was amplified from genomic DNA with a multiplex PCR assay. On the Illumina HiSeq System, the amplified TCR beta libraries were sequenced as 87-base-pair reads. Per the source publication's procedure: In a later analysis, about 80 million unique TCR beta chains were counted across the 500 to 850 repertoires, and roughly 11 million of these chains were shared by at least two donors. Raw reads were error-corrected and collapsed into unique sequences with a nearest-neighbor algorithm that merged closely related sequences to remove PCR and sequencing errors. CDR3 sequences were aligned to IMGT reference sequences to assign V, D and J gene segments. For a sequence to be retained, at least a six-nucleotide match to both a V gene segment and a J gene segment was required. Rearrangements were called productive when the CDR3 lacked stop codons and stayed in frame with V and J; all others were non-productive. Following IMGT convention, CDR3 was defined as the stretch from the second conserved V-encoded cysteine up to the conserved J-encoded phenylalanine. The earlier analysis of about 590 of the donors excluded sequences that lacked an unambiguous match to a single V gene segment. An earlier analysis of almost 600 of the donors classified V segments as functional when productive rearrangements were above 56.7% and as segregating when the standard deviation between donors was above 5%. A statistical classification framework was built for diagnosing cytomegalovirus status from the catalog of TCR beta chain sequences. V and J gene assignment, in a later analysis, came from comparing TCR nucleotide sequences with IMGT/GENE-DB human TR gene sequences. Using the TCRdist pipeline, a later analysis assigned CDR3 sequences along with most-parsimonious VDJ recombination scenarios. In a later analysis, every TCR beta chain was defined by the combination of its CDR3 amino acid sequence and its V-gene family, and reads without a unique V-gene family were dropped. A later analysis removed 550 to 700 highly shared, low-generation-probability nucleotide sequences to deal with suspected cross-contamination and a sequencing artifact. In a later analysis, a clonal expansion index was calculated for each public chain from normalized within-repertoire ranks of inferred template counts. In a later analysis, generation probabilities were computed using a VDJ recombination model fitted to out-of-frame rearrangements, and the results were checked against IGoR. In a later analysis, TCR-TCR, TCR-HLA and TCR-CMV co-occurrence was scored with hypergeometric tests, and a repertoire-size bias correction was applied to TCR pairs. To estimate false discovery rates, a later analysis permuted the HLA or CMV assignments 20 times. In a later analysis, co-occurring TCRs were grouped using DBSCAN, and TCRdist sequence similarity was added for clustering within HLA-allele-positive subsets. Co-occurrence clustering excluded repertoires with fewer than 30,000 or more than 120,000 public chains, plus five with anomalous nucleotide sharing. Sourced from immuneACCESS, this table was stored by TCRdb with only in-frame sequences that have V and J called. A share of the clones is absent; for the studies checked, an unresolved V gene accounts for under half, and the remainder has no known explanation. The V and J calls and clone size are taken from that table; D and trimming were inferred from the DNA. This sample's clone table shows tens of thousands of clones. The ten biggest clones cover about 0.6% of the sample.

In total, 666 healthy bone marrow donors made up the cohort. All cohort members were sampled while nominally healthy, although unrecorded immune exposures were likely present. The donor was CMV seronegative and was included in the group of a few hundred seronegative cohort members. A peripheral blood sample was provided by each donor, and peripheral blood mononuclear cells were used for TCR beta sequencing. The Qiagen DNeasy Blood Extraction Kit was used to extract genomic DNA from the blood cell samples. V and J lose 1 base and 2 bases, and a span of 9 bases separates them. From its cysteine to its phenylalanine, the CDR3 spans 14 amino acids. The read is trimmed to its CDR3 DNA, 42 bases read in frame from base 1. The germline V gene supplies CDR1 SGHVS and CDR2 FQNEAQ.

Sequencing was done on a sample of PBMCs. The TCR was taken from a man aged 50-59 years in good health and CMV-seronegative. The rearranged chain carries TRBV7-8 and TRBJ2-7; TRBD2 is a possible D gene, resting on 5 matching bases. The CDR3 is CASSLGRETYEQYF. The DNA sequence is given as TGTGCCAGCAGCTTAGGTCGGGAAACCTACGAGCAGTACTTC.